The rows below give T cell receptor beta chains drawn from one sample of a study of early T cells in non-severe SARS-CoV-2 infection. MiXCR, applied by TCRdb to the 5' RACE reads, yields one record per CDR3 protein. The repertoire holds fewer than 100,000 distinct CDR3 sequences, with 11% as singletons. The sample taken for sequencing was whole blood. These receptor sequences come from an adult who was a healthcare worker with PCR-confirmed SARS-CoV-2 infection or an uninfected control (not recorded which). CDR3s include the opening cysteine and the closing phenylalanine or tryptophan. The D gene is left open where the match is weak. Size is stated for part of the rows, as once, few or many counts, or as a class when the clone is expanded.

>.|TRBJ2-1|.|TRBV5-6
TGTGCCAGCAGCTCCGGGGTCGATGAGCAGTTCTTC
CASSSGVDEQFF
>.|TRBJ2-1|.|TRBV6-5
TGTGCCAGCAGTTCACACTTTGGGGTTCGTAAGGTGCACAATGAGCAGTTCTTC
CASSSHFGVRKVHNEQFF
>TRBD1|TRBJ1-2|.|TRBV3-1
TGTGCCAGCAGCCAAGTGGGACAGGGTCTTAATGGCTACACCTTC
CASSQVGQGLNGYTF
>.|TRBJ1-5|.|TRBV12-3/TRBV12-4
TGTGCCAGCAGCCCGGACAGCCTTACGCCCCAGCATTTT
CASSPDSLTPQHF
>.|TRBJ1-2|few|TRBV5-1
TGCGCCAGCAGCTTGACGGCGGCAGACTATGGCTACACCTTC
CASSLTAADYGYTF
>.|TRBJ1-1|many|TRBV18
TGTGCCAGCTCACCATTCCGCGGTGACACTGAAGCTTTCTTT
CASSPFRGDTEAFF
>.|TRBJ2-7|.|TRBV7-2
TGTGCCAGCAGCTCTTGGGACGCAGACTACGAGCAGTACTTC
CASSSWDADYEQYF
>.|TRBJ1-4|many|TRBV19
TGTGCCAGTTTCGAGGAGGCTAATGAAAAACTGTTTTTT
CASFEEANEKLFF
>.|TRBJ1-6|.|TRBV20-1
TGCAGTGCTACAGGGGAAAGCTCCTATAATTCACCCCTCCACTTT
CSATGESSYNSPLHF
>.|TRBJ2-4|.|TRBV18
TGTGCCAGCTCACCCACTTCGACCAAAAACATTCAGTACTTC
CASSPTSTKNIQYF
>.|TRBJ2-7|medium-sized|TRBV13
TGTGCCAGCAGCTCCCGAGCGGTAGCCTACGAGCAGTACTTC
CASSSRAVAYEQYF
>.|TRBJ1-5|few|TRBV6-5
TGTGCCAGCAGTTATGAGGCGGATCAGCCCCAGCATTTT
CASSYEADQPQHF
>TRBD1|TRBJ2-7|many|TRBV18
TGTGCCAGCTCACCAAGGACGACAGGGCCCGAGCAGTACTTC
CASSPRTTGPEQYF
>.|TRBJ2-5|.|TRBV29-1
TGCAGCGCCGGGGGTTCACGGGAGACCCAGTACTTC
CSAGGSRETQYF
>TRBD1|TRBJ2-7|many|TRBV7-9
TGTGCCAGCAGCTGGGGACAGGTCTCCTACGAGCAGTACTTC
CASSWGQVSYEQYF
>TRBD1|TRBJ1-5|many|TRBV6-5
TGTGCCAGCAGTTACAACAGGGGAAATCAGCCCCAGCATTTT
CASSYNRGNQPQHF
>TRBD2|TRBJ2-1|many|TRBV7-6
TGTGCCAGCAGCAAACTAGCGGGGGTCCACAATGAGCAGTTCTTC
CASSKLAGVHNEQFF
>.|TRBJ1-2|many|TRBV9
TGTGCCAGCAGCGTACTCCCCGACGGAGAATATGGCTACACCTTC
CASSVLPDGEYGYTF
>TRBD2|TRBJ2-1|few|TRBV7-8
TGTGCCAGCAGCTACCCTAGCGGGGGGGCATGGAATGAGCAGTTCTTC
CASSYPSGGAWNEQFF
>.|TRBJ2-5|.|TRBV5-5
TGTGCCAGCAGCCTAGGGGGTGTTACGCGGGGCCAAGAGACCCAGTACTTC
CASSLGGVTRGQETQYF
>TRBD1|TRBJ1-1|.|TRBV10-3
TGTGCCATCAGTGGGGGGACAGTTCTGAACACTGAAGCTTTCTTT
CAISGGTVLNTEAFF
>.|TRBJ2-7|many|TRBV20-1
TGCAGTGCTAGAGTGGTCGGAGCCTACGAGCAGTACTTC
CSARVVGAYEQYF
>TRBD1|TRBJ2-2|.|TRBV18
TGTGCCAGCTCATCCCGGGACAGCACCGGGGAGCTGTTTTTT
CASSSRDSTGELFF
>.|TRBJ1-5|.|TRBV29-1
TGCAGTCCCCGGGGGTGGGTAAGGAGCAATCAGCCCCAGCATTTT
CSPRGWVRSNQPQHF
>TRBD1|TRBJ1-5|.|TRBV12-3/TRBV12-4
TGTGCCAGCAGAAGACAGGGAAGCAATCAGCCCCAGCATTTT
CASRRQGSNQPQHF
>.|TRBJ1-6|.|TRBV25-1
TGTGCCAGCAGTGAAGTTGTGGGACCCCTCCACTTT
CASSEVVGPLHF
>.|TRBJ2-2|many|TRBV7-9
TGTGCCAGCAGCCCCCCTGGGGGGACAAACACCGGGGAGCTGTTTTTT
CASSPPGGTNTGELFF
>.|TRBJ1-4|many|TRBV3-1
TGTGCCAGCAGCCAAGAAGGGGCAGGGCCAACTAATGAAAAACTGTTTTTT
CASSQEGAGPTNEKLFF
>.|TRBJ1-5|many|TRBV9
TGTGCCAGCAGCGTAGAGGGGGGGCTTCAGCCCCAGCATTTT
CASSVEGGLQPQHF
>.|TRBJ2-3|.|TRBV3-1
TGTGCCAGCAGCCAGCAGGGCGGCACAGATACGCAGTATTTT
CASSQQGGTDTQYF
>.|TRBJ1-1|many|TRBV9
TGTGCCAGCAGCGTAGGTCAGTCCAATGAAGCTTTCTTT
CASSVGQSNEAFF
>.|TRBJ2-3|.|TRBV11-2
TGTGCCAGCAGCTTCTGGGGGGCTGCCACAGATACGCAGTATTTT
CASSFWGAATDTQYF
>TRBD1|TRBJ2-5|once|TRBV13
TGTGCCAGCAGCTTACCAGGGGGCGGAGAGACCCAGTACTTC
CASSLPGGGETQYF
>.|TRBJ2-7|many|TRBV7-9
TGTGCCAGCAGCTTAGGGCAGGAGCAGTACTTC
CASSLGQEQYF
>TRBD1|TRBJ2-7|many|TRBV10-3
TGTGCCATCAGTGATCACAGGGGCGAGCAGTACTTC
CAISDHRGEQYF
>.|TRBJ2-7|many|TRBV7-8
TGTGCCAGCAGCTTCGGGACATTTAGTAGCGAGCAGTACTTC
CASSFGTFSSEQYF
>TRBD2|TRBJ2-7|few|TRBV20-1
TGCAGTGCTCTAGCGGGGTCTACCTACGAGCAGTACTTC
CSALAGSTYEQYF
>.|TRBJ2-3|many|TRBV5-4
TGTGCCAGCAGCTTGGCCGGGCAGGGGAGAGATACGCAGTATTTT
CASSLAGQGRDTQYF
>TRBD1|TRBJ1-1|few|TRBV29-1
TGCAGCGTAGTCACAGGGGACGATAACACTGAAGCTTTCTTT
CSVVTGDDNTEAFF
>.|TRBJ2-6|.|TRBV30
TGTGCCTGGAGAAGGCGTGGGGCCAACGTCCTGACTTTC
CAWRRRGANVLTF
>.|TRBJ2-7|few|TRBV7-9
TGTGCCAGCAGCCACCGGGACGGCGAGCAGTACTTC
CASSHRDGEQYF
>TRBD1|TRBJ2-3|few|TRBV3-1
TGTGCCAGCAGCCAGAAGGACAGGGTTTCGCAGTATTTT
CASSQKDRVSQYF
>.|TRBJ2-4|.|TRBV5-4
TGTGCCAGCAGCCCGCCAGGGTCTTCCAAAAACATTCAGTACTTC
CASSPPGSSKNIQYF
>TRBD2|TRBJ2-2|many|TRBV18
TGTGCCAGCTCACTGGCGGGGGACAACACCGGGGAGCTGTTTTTT
CASSLAGDNTGELFF
>.|TRBJ1-2|.|TRBV5-8
TGTGCCAGCAGCCTAGCGCATCATGGCTACACCTTC
CASSLAHHGYTF
>TRBD1|TRBJ2-3|many|TRBV2
TGTGCCAGCACCCCCGGGACAGCCTTTGTAGATACGCAGTATTTT
CASTPGTAFVDTQYF
>.|TRBJ2-3|.|TRBV10-1
TGCGCCAGTTCCACGGGGGCCAGGACAGATACGCAGTATTTT
CASSTGARTDTQYF
>.|TRBJ2-5|few|TRBV18
TGTGCCAGCTCACCACTGGAGGAGACCCAGTACTTC
CASSPLEETQYF
>.|TRBJ2-7|few|TRBV6-2/TRBV6-3
TGTGCCAGCAGTTACGGGGGGACCCTGCTGTACTTC
CASSYGGTLLYF
>TRBD1|TRBJ1-5|.|TRBV6-6
TGTGCCAGCAGTTATGGGACAGCCTATAGCAATCAGCCCCAGCATTTT
CASSYGTAYSNQPQHF